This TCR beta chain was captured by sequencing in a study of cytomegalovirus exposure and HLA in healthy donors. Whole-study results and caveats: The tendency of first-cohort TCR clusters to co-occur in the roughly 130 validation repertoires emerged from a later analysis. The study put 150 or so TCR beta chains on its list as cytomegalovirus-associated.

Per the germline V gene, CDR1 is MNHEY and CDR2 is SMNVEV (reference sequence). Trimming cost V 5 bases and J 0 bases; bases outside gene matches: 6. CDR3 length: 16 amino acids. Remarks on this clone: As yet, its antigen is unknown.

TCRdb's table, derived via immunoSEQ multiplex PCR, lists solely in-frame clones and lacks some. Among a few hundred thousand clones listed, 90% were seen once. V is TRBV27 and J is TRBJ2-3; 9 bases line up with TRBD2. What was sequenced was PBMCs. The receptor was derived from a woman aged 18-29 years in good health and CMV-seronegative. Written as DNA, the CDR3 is TGTGCCAGCAGTGAGGGACTAGCTTTAAGCACAGATACGCAGTATTTT. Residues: CASSEGLALSTDTQYF.